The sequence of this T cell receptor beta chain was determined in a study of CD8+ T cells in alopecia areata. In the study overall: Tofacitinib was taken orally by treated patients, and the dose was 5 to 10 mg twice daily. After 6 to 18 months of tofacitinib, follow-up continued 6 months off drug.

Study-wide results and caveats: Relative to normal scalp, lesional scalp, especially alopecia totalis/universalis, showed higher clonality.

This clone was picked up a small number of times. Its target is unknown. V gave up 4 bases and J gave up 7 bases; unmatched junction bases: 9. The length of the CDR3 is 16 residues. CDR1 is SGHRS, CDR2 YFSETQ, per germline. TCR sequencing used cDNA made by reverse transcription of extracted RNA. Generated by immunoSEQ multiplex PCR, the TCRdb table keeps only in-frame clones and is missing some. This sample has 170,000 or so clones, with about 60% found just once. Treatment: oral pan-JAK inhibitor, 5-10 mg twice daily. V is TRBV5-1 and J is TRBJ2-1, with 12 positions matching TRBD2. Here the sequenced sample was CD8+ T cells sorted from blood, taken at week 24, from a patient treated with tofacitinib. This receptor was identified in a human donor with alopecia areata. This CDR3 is CASSPKLAGGLNEQFF. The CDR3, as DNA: TGCGCCAGCAGCCCGAAACTAGCGGGGGGTCTGAATGAGCAGTTCTTC.